This is a list of T cell receptor beta chains from one sample in a study of CD8 T cells in Susac syndrome. In TCRdb, the immunoSEQ multiplex PCR reads were re-called with MiXCR into one record per CDR3 protein. The sample has under 200,000 distinct CDR3 sequences, 95% seen once. Sequencing was done on a sample of CD4+ T cells from PBMCs. The receptors were gathered from a human donor in good health. CDR3s include the opening cysteine and the closing phenylalanine or tryptophan. Each record gives: V gene, J gene, D gene, clone size, CDR3 protein, CDR3 DNA. D genes are given only for firm matches. Clone size is not always given. Where it is, it says once, few, many or a class for expanded clones.

TRBV4-3,TRBJ2-1,TRBD2,.,CASSQVLAGGVEQFF,TGCGCCAGCAGCCAAGTACTAGCGGGGGGGGTTGAGCAGTTCTTC
TRBV28,TRBJ2-5,.,.,CASSLYEKETQYF,TGTGCCAGCAGTTTGTACGAGAAAGAGACCCAGTACTTC
TRBV7-8,TRBJ1-1,.,once,CASSLATATTEVFF,TGTGCCAGCAGCTTAGCAACGGCAACCACTGAAGTTTTCTTT
TRBV7-9,TRBJ1-1,TRBD1,.,CASSSSDRGNTEAFF,TGTGCCAGCAGCTCAAGTGACAGGGGAAACACTGAAGCTTTCTTT
TRBV3-1,TRBJ2-1,TRBD1,once,CASSTDRGRYNEQFF,TGTGCCAGCAGCACGGACAGGGGAAGATACAATGAGCAGTTCTTC
TRBV14,TRBJ2-1,TRBD2,.,CASSVGGVSPSYNEQFF,TGTGCCAGCAGCGTCGGGGGGGTGTCGCCCTCCTACAATGAGCAGTTCTTC
TRBV12-3/TRBV12-4,TRBJ2-2,.,once,CASTRTQFGTGELFF,TGTGCCAGCACTCGTACCCAGTTCGGCACCGGGGAGCTGTTTTTT
TRBV3-1,TRBJ1-2,TRBD1,once,CASSQDLQGDGYTF,TGTGCCAGCAGCCAAGATTTGCAGGGGGATGGCTACACCTTC
TRBV9,TRBJ2-1,TRBD2,.,CASSPLGGVPNEQFF,TGTGCCAGCAGCCCCCTCGGGGGGGTACCCAATGAGCAGTTCTTC
TRBV3-1,TRBJ2-5,.,.,CASARAPGETQYF,TGTGCCAGCGCCCGGGCCCCGGGGGAGACCCAGTACTTC
TRBV5-1,TRBJ2-5,.,.,CASSRTVGEGTQYF,TGCGCCAGCAGCCGGACAGTAGGCGAGGGGACCCAGTACTTC
TRBV29-1,TRBJ2-5,.,.,CSVEGSETQYF,TGCAGCGTTGAGGGTTCCGAGACCCAGTACTTC
TRBV29-1,TRBJ2-2,.,.,CSVAFTNTGELFF,TGCAGCGTTGCGTTTACGAACACCGGGGAGCTGTTTTTT
TRBV20-1,TRBJ2-3,.,.,CSATGRTDTQYF,TGCAGTGCCACCGGACGTACAGATACGCAGTATTTT
TRBV29-1,TRBJ1-5,.,.,CSVVSQGDQPQHF,TGCAGCGTTGTTTCACAGGGTGATCAGCCCCAGCATTTT
TRBV20-1,TRBJ1-2,.,.,CSATDRQGGYTF,TGCAGTGCTACGGACCGGCAGGGCGGCTACACCTTC
TRBV7-9,TRBJ2-1,TRBD1,few,CASSSAGGNEQFF,TGTGCCAGCAGCTCAGCAGGGGGCAATGAGCAGTTCTTC
TRBV19,TRBJ2-6,.,few,CASSPRGAGANVLTF,TGTGCCAGTAGTCCCCGGGGTGCTGGGGCCAACGTCCTGACTTTC
TRBV5-5,TRBJ2-1,.,.,CASSLDGDSYNEQFF,TGTGCCAGCAGCTTGGATGGGGATTCCTACAATGAGCAGTTCTTC
TRBV7-7,TRBJ2-7,.,once,CASSLAGRGEQYF,TGTGCCAGCAGCTTAGCGGGCAGGGGCGAGCAGTACTTC
TRBV27,TRBJ2-7,.,.,CASRRKQLTLYEQYF,TGTGCCAGCAGGCGCAAACAGTTGACTCTCTACGAGCAGTACTTC
TRBV12-3/TRBV12-4,TRBJ1-5,.,.,CASSFQGVQPQHF,TGTGCCAGCAGTTTCCAGGGTGTTCAGCCCCAGCATTTT
TRBV20-1,TRBJ2-5,TRBD2,.,CSARAPARGGKETQYF,TGCAGTGCTAGAGCCCCTGCGCGGGGAGGGAAAGAGACCCAGTACTTC
TRBV28,TRBJ2-1,TRBD1,.,CASSPSTGVYNEQFF,TGTGCCAGCAGTCCGTCGACAGGGGTTTACAATGAGCAGTTCTTC
TRBV28,TRBJ2-1,.,.,CASWDKWDNEQFF,TGTGCCAGCTGGGACAAGTGGGACAATGAGCAGTTCTTC
TRBV19,TRBJ1-2,.,.,CASSPRANYGYTF,TGTGCCAGTAGTCCCAGAGCTAACTATGGCTACACCTTC
TRBV9,TRBJ2-3,TRBD2,.,CASSLAGGRTDTQYF,TGTGCCAGCAGCCTAGCGGGAGGCCGCACAGATACGCAGTATTTT
TRBV6-5,TRBJ1-1,TRBD1,.,CASTRTGGTEAFF,TGTGCCAGCACTCGGACAGGGGGAACTGAAGCTTTCTTT
TRBV24-1,TRBJ2-3,.,.,CATTIPGPRTDTQYF,TGTGCCACCACAATTCCGGGACCGCGCACAGATACGCAGTATTTT